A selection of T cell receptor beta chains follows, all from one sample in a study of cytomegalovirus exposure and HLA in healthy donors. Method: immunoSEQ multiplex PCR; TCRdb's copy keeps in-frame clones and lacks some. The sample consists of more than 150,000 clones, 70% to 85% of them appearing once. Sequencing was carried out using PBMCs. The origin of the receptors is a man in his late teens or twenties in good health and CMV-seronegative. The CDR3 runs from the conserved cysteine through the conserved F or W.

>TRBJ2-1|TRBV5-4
CASSTGLAGGPSYNEQFF
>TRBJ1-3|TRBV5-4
CASSFLGASGNTIYF
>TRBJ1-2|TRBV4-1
CASSQAKRSYGYTF
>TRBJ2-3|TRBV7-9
CASSLVNGLAGGGF
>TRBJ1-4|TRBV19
CASSPWTGVKEKLFF
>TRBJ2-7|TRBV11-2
CASSLRTGLGAYEQYF
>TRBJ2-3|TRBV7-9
CASRSRTDTQYF
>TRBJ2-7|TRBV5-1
CASSPPGTVLEQYF
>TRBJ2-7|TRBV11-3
CASSSWGGGKFYEQYF
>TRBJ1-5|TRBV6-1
CASNRESNQPQHF
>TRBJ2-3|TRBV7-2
CASRRTGVADTQYF
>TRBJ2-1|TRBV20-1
CGERFYNEQFF
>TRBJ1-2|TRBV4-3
CASSRHPGQNYGYTF
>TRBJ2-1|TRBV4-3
CASSQEFGTSGYNEQFF
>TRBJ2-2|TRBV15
CATARDRNTGELFF
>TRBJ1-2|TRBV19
CASNKGGTGGRGGYTF
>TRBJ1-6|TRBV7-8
CASRQPNSPLHF
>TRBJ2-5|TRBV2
CASRELGRGRRETQYF
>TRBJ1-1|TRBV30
CAWTRVTEAFF
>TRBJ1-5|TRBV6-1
CASSPGGGNQPQHF
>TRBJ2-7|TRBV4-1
CASSHAGTGVYEQYF
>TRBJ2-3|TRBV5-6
CASSGNDRGRYYTDTQYF
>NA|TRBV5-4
CASSLQGRHEQYF
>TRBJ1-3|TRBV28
CASSYTGSSGNTIYF
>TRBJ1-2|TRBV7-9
CASSSSLYYGYTF
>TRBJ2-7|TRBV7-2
CASSLGIATEQYF
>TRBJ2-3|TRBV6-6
CASSYRGSGTDTQYF
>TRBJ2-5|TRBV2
CASSESGKETQYF
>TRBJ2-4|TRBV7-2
CASSLGQGANIQYF
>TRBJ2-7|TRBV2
CASNYFPGTEDEQYF
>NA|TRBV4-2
CASSQPDRGLYEQYF
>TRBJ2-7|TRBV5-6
CASSIRTGGIGKEGEQYF
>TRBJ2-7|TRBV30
CAWSVHTGTGMMEQYF
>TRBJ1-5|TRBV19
CASSIGGRGGLHQPQHF
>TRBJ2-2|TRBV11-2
CASSRLLWNTGELFF
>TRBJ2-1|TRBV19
CASSIGMRGLNEQFF
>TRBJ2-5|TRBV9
CASSPDGQGWETQYF
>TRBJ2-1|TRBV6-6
CASSGGNGGEQFF
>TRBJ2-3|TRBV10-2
CASRGELAGADTQYF
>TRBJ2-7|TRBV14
CASSVGLAGGEQYF
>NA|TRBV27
CASSPSGGSYEQYF
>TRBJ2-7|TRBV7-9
CASSSSTGIYEQYF
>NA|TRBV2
CASSAQVTHEQYF
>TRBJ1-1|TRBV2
CGGENTEAFF
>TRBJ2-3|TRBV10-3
CAISLAGDRTDTQYF
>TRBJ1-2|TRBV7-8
CASSLRGQGGFDQYPTNYGYTF
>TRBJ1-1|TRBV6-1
CASSGRTGLLYTEAFF
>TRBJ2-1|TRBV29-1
CSVGSGTSGSSNEQFF
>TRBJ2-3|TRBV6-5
CASSYVARTSTDTQYF
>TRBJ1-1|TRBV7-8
CASSLRINTEAFF
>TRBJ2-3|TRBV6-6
CASSTPGGPTDTQYF
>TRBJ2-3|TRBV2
CASSEALSGGRGTQYF
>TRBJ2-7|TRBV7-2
CASSFTSGAYEQYF
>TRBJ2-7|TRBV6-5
CASSSTSGQGLYEQYF
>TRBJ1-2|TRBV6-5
CASSYGQHYGYTF